What follows describes a single T cell receptor beta chain. The record originates from a study of blood T cell repertoires in COVID-19. Whole-study context: The United States, Italy and Spain provided the acute and convalescent COVID-19 samples.

Original methodology: Estimated nucleated cell counts came from reference gene primer amplification. Repertoires were generated with immunoSEQ multiplex PCR, while TCRdb's copy carries only in-frame clones and drops some. Clone size and the V and J calls come from that table; the DNA yielded D and trimming. The sample records roughly 240,000 clones, more than 70% being singletons. V dropped 3 bases and J dropped 0 bases, with 10 bases sitting between them. The CDR3 runs 14 residues. CDR1 and CDR2 from the germline V gene are SGHDT and YYEEEE. This chain links TRBV5-6 with TRBJ2-7; D call uncertain. This receptor was identified in a woman of 80 years or more with COVID-19, enrolled during active disease. The sequenced sample was peripheral blood. DNA for the CDR3: TGTGCCAGCAGCTCGTCAGGCGTCTCCTACGAGCAGTACGTC. It translates to CASSSSGVSYEQYV.